This T cell receptor beta chain emerged from a study of T-cell reconstitution after alpha-beta-depleted transplantation in children. Unique molecular identifiers were used in preparing the TCRbeta library. TCRdb recomputed calls from the PCR reads with MiXCR, one row per CDR3 protein. The data show about 980,000 distinct CDR3 sequences, around 30% seen once. Between the trimmed V and J ends, which lost 3 bases and 7 bases, there was a span of 12 bases. The CDR3 is 13 amino acids. Germline-derived CDR1 and CDR2 are SGHTA and FQGNSA. A remark on this clonotype: Its target is unknown.

Findings and caveats of the study: Reported findings indicate that, about two months after transplant, alpha-beta T cells came from several hundred expanded clones, which were derived from non-depleted graft cells. Some patients' high day-60 TCRbeta diversity was traced to surviving recipient T cells and thymic progenitors. T cells produced anew were the main source of T-cell counts and diversity one year after transplant.

This sequence originates from a boy younger than two who had a stem cell transplant for SCID, so the T cells may come from the graft donor. The chain links TRBV7-2 to TRBJ2-5, with D possibly called TRBD1 or TRBD2 (6 bases each). The source was PBMCs, mostly from graft donor cells, collected 360 days after TCRalphabeta/CD19-depleted stem cell transplant. The CDR3 DNA reads TGTGCCAGCAGCTTCTCGGAGGGGGGGACCCAGTACTTC. This encodes CASSFSEGGTQYF.